This section outlines one TCR beta chain sequence together with its context. Its antigen remains unknown. The record originates from a study of T cell responses to AZD1222 COVID-19 vaccine. Study results and limitations: Clonal diversity was possibly underestimated; the donors were predominantly white British and more often female. Dominant at 160-218 and 743-854, vaccine-associated CD4 TCRs also spanned spike.

Method: immunoSEQ multiplex PCR; TCRdb's copy keeps in-frame clones and lacks some. The sample shows around 91,000 clones, roughly 90% of them seen only once. This CDR3 is built from 12 residues. The V and J ends lost 10 bases and 10 bases, in that order; junction bases with no gene match: 9. Germline lookup yields CDR1 LNHDA and CDR2 SQIVND (reference sequence). V gene TRBV19 combines with J gene TRBJ1-1; TRBD1 aligns across 10 bases. Here the sequenced sample was peripheral blood, taken on day 0 of AZD1222 vaccination. This clonotype was obtained from an adult in good health. CDR3 loop: CATQGQGRTAFF. DNA of the CDR3: TGTGCCACCCAGGGACAGGGGCGCACAGCTTTCTTT.